This entry lists 10 T cell receptor beta chains sequenced from one sample in a study of blood T cells in healthy people across ages. Alongside a J-beta primer mix, a sample-barcoded 5' primer served in a second PCR lasting roughly 6 to 12 cycles. TCRdb redid the calling of the 5' RACE reads with MiXCR, one entry per CDR3 protein. The sample includes 1.5 million or so distinct CDR3 sequences, roughly 40% seen only once; the top ten take 6.5% to 10%. The specimen sequenced was blood. All receptors derive from a woman under 30 in good health.

J is TRBJ1-2 and V is TRBV5-1; 9 positions match TRBD1. With 0 bases clipped from V and 4 bases from J, the junction kept 13 bases outside the gene matches. This CDR3 is built from 18 residues. Germline loops: CDR1 SGHRS, CDR2 YFSETQ. This chain's CDR3 is CASSLDGTGLGEGYGYTF. The CDR3 DNA sequence: TGCGCCAGCAGCTTGGATGGGACAGGGTTAGGTGAAGGCTATGGCTACACCTTC.

This clonotype was observed a few times. The V gene is TRBV4-2, the J gene TRBJ1-6; perhaps TRBD1 as D (6 bases). CDR3 size: 16 residues. Germline CDR1 and CDR2: LGHNA and YNFKEQ. V was cut by 0 bases and J by 4 bases, with 10 bases left in between. In nucleotides, the CDR3 is TGTGCCAGCAGCCAAGATTTAGGACAGTATAATTCACCCCTCCACTTT. Translated: CASSQDLGQYNSPLHF.

In DNA form, the CDR3 reads TGCAGTGCTATAGTATTCGGTGAGCAGTTCTTC. Protein sequence: CSAIVFGEQFF. This chain uses TRBV20-1 with TRBJ2-1; unclear D gene. The V end was cut by 4 bases, the J end by 9 bases, with 10 bases between. The CDR3 is 11 residues long. CDR1 is DFQATT, CDR2 SNEGSKA, per germline (reference sequence).

This clonotype was counted only a few times. The V gene is TRBV20-1, the J gene TRBJ2-7, with no clear D. Germline lookup yields CDR1 DFQATT and CDR2 SNEGSKA (reference sequence). This CDR3 spans 14 amino acids. V shed 3 bases and J shed 0 bases, with 12 bases lying between them. CDR3 in DNA: TGCAGTGCTAGTAAGGACCCGAGCTCCTACGAGCAGTACTTC. Its protein is CSASKDPSSYEQYF.

V is TRBV10-2 and J is TRBJ2-6, with D possibly being TRBD1 (6 bases). The germline CDR1 and CDR2 sequences are WSHSY and SAAADI. V shed 6 bases and J shed 0 bases, with 15 bases lying between them. The CDR3 covers 17 residues. CDR3 sequence reads: CASSPADRVSGANVLTF. In DNA form, the CDR3 reads TGCGCCAGCAGCCCCGCGGACAGAGTCTCTGGGGCCAACGTCCTGACTTTC.

The chain is built from TRBV11-2 and TRBJ2-7, with D maybe TRBD2 (6 bases). V lost 4 bases and J lost 1, with 17 bases in between. CDR1 and CDR2 from the germline V gene are SGHAT and FQNNGV. The CDR3 totals 16 residues. The CDR3 is CASSSPSGRGSYEQYF. Here the CDR3 DNA reads TGTGCCAGCAGCTCACCGTCGGGGCGGGGTTCCTACGAGCAGTACTTC.

This clonotype has only a few counts. The genes are TRBV25-1 and TRBJ2-1; tentative D call: TRBD2 (5 bases). Trimming took off 7 bases at V and 7 bases at J, with 26 bases between the two ends. This CDR3 contains 17 residues. Per the germline V gene, CDR1 is MGHDK and CDR2 is SYGVNS. CDR3 sequence (DNA): TGTGCCAGCACCAGTTCCGGAGGACGGGCCCCTCCAAATGAGCAGTTCTTC. It encodes CASTSSGGRAPPNEQFF. The variable domain in full, with the rest retrieved from reference TRBV25-1 and TRBJ2-1, is EADIYQTPRYLVIGTGKKITLECSQTMGHDKMYWYQQDPGMELHLIHYSYGVNSTEKGDLSSESTVSRIRTEHFPLTLESARPSHTSQYLCASTSSGGRAPPNEQFFGPGTRLTVL.

CDR3 sequence (DNA): TGCGCCAGCAGCCAAGACCGTGGTGGGTCGGGCGAGCAGTACTTC. This translates into CASSQDRGGSGEQYF. The chain links TRBV4-1 to TRBJ2-4; D is unclear. The DNA end lines up better with TRBJ2-7; the J call may be wrong. Looked up from germline, CDR1 is MGHRA and CDR2 is YSYEKL. This CDR3 is built from 15 residues.

The V and J genes are TRBV20-1 and TRBJ2-1, with 9 bases matching TRBD2. This CDR3 is built from 19 residues. V shed 1 base and J 3 bases; nucleotides not matched to a gene: 16. The germline V gene has CDR1 DFQATT and CDR2 SNEGSKA (reference sequence). The CDR3 spells CSARGGGLAKEAGYNEQFF. CDR3 sequence (DNA): TGCAGTGCTAGAGGCGGGGGACTAGCCAAGGAGGCGGGCTACAATGAGCAGTTCTTC.

The V and J genes are TRBV7-9 and TRBJ2-3, with a possible D match to TRBD1 (6 bases). CDR1 and CDR2 from the germline V gene are SEHNR and FQNEAQ (reference sequence). The CDR3 is 17 amino acids. The V end lost 6 bases, the J end lost 0 bases, and 19 bases lay between the germline ends. The CDR3 DNA follows: TGTGCCAGCAGTCCCGAATGGGGACACCCTAGCACAGATACGCAGTATTTT. Translation gives CASSPEWGHPSTDTQYF.